The entry below describes one TCR beta chain. What it binds is unknown. The data were obtained in a study of persistence of HIV-infected CD4 T cells. For the study at large: Isolated cells were CMV- and HIV-1 Gag-responding CD4+ T cells.

The CDR3 spans 17 residues. Trimming cost V 4 bases and J 0 bases, with 16 bases left between them. CDR1 is LNHDA, CDR2 SQIVND, per germline (reference sequence). Sequencing used immunoSEQ version 4 in survey mode. Genomic DNA was diluted to 9 to 10 ng/uL, up to 1 ug per sample. Sequenced by immunoSEQ multiplex PCR; TCRdb stores in-frame clones only, minus some. Of about 33,000 clones in the sample, 82% were seen once. Cells were stimulated with overlapping HIV-1 Gag 15-mer peptides. Memory cells lacking CD40L and CD69 with high CD45RO were sorted. Donors were HIV-1-infected adults who began suppressive ART during chronic infection. Whole-study findings and limits: TCR analyses could not target the rare provirus-carrying CMV-responding cells.

This TCR came from an adult with HIV. The donor label of this sample is uncertain. The genes are TRBV19 and TRBJ1-5; D unresolved. Sequenced material: cultured CD4+ T cells from PBMCs, taken from a patient who received antiretroviral therapy. CDR3 sequence: CASSTEDAIYSNQPQHF. The CDR3 nucleotides are TGTGCCAGTAGTACCGAAGACGCGATTTATAGCAATCAGCCCCAGCATTTT.